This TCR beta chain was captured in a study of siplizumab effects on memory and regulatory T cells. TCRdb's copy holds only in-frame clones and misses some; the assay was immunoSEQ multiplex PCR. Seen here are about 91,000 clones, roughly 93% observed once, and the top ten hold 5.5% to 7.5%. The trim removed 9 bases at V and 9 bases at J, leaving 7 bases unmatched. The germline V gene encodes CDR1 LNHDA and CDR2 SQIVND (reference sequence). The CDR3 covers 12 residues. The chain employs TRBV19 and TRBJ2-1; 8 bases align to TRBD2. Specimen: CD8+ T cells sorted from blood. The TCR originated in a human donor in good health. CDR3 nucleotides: TGTGCCAGCCAGGCGGGAGGCCCTGAGCAGTTCTTC. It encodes CASQAGGPEQFF. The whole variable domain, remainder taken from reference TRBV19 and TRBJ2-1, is DGGITQSPKYLFRKEGQNVTLSCEQNLNHDAMYWYRQDPGQGLRLIYYSQIVNDFQKGDIAEGYSVSREKKESFPLTVTSAQKNPTAFYLCASQAGGPEQFFGPGTRLTVL.